The 4 T cell receptor beta chains presented below share a single source sample, sequenced in a study of cytomegalovirus exposure and HLA in healthy donors. Primers: 60 Vbeta forward and 13 Jbeta reverse. TCRdb's table, derived via immunoSEQ multiplex PCR, lists solely in-frame clones and lacks some. The sample lists fewer than 200,000 clones; approximately 71% were seen once. The sequencing sample was made of PBMCs. The receptors originated from a girl between 10 and 17 years old in good health and CMV-seronegative.

This sequence joins TRBV18 and TRBJ1-3; a possible D gene is TRBD1 (5 bases). Trimming shortened V by 3 bases and J by 4 bases, and 7 bases separated the two germline ends. Germline values: CDR1 KGHSH, CDR2 LQKENI. The CDR3 totals 13 residues. CDR3 DNA: TGTGCCAGCTCACCCAGGGAAGGAAACACCATATATTTT. This encodes CASSPREGNTIYF. The full variable domain, its missing parts supplied by reference TRBV18 and TRBJ1-3, is NAGVMQNPRHLVRRRGQEARLRCSPMKGHSHVYWYRQLPEEGLKFMVYLQKENIIDESGMPKERFSAEFPKEGPSILRIQQVVRGDSAAYFCASSPREGNTIYFGEGSWLTVV.

A single count supports this clone. CDR3 bases: TGTGCCAGCAGTGAATCTCCTGGGGGAGGGAACACTGAAGCTTTCTTT. Translated, it gives CASSESPGGGNTEAFF. The chain is built from TRBV25-1 and TRBJ1-1; TRBD1 is a possible D gene (5 bases). V was cut by 1 base and J by 1 base, with 13 bases left in between. This CDR3 spans 16 amino acids. In germline, CDR1 is MGHDK, CDR2 SYGVNS. Together with reference TRBV25-1 and TRBJ1-1, the CDR3 gives the full variable domain: EADIYQTPRYLVIGTGKKITLECSQTMGHDKMYWYQQDPGMELHLIHYSYGVNSTEKGDLSSESTVSRIRTEHFPLTLESARPSHTSQYLCASSESPGGGNTEAFFGQGTRLTVV.

The sample holds one count of this clone. This sequence joins TRBV2 and TRBJ2-7, with 7 bases matching TRBD2. The ends lost 7 bases at V and 3 bases at J; junction bases unmatched: 9. CDR1 and CDR2 (germline): SNHLY, FYNNEI. This CDR3 spans 14 amino acids. CDR3 sequence (DNA): TGTGCCAGCACCTTCGGGGAGCGGGGCTACGAGCAGTACTTC. It specifies CASTFGERGYEQYF.

This clone was found once. The rearrangement uses TRBV14 and TRBJ2-3, with 10 nucleotides matching TRBD1. V was pared by 4 bases and J by 5 bases, with 9 bases of the junction left unmatched. The germline gives CDR1 SGHDN, CDR2 FVKESK. The CDR3 has 16 residues. CDR3 coding DNA: TGTGCCAGCAGCCCTCCGACAGGGGGCTTAGGAGATACGCAGTATTTT. It encodes CASSPPTGGLGDTQYF.